This T cell receptor (beta chain) appears in the sequencing data of a study of long-term antiretroviral therapy in people with HIV. Samples were assayed with immunoSEQ v3.0 at survey level. Sequencing of each sample targeted about 35,000-50,000 T-cell genomes. The data were produced by immunoSEQ multiplex PCR, yet TCRdb's version contains in-frame clones alone and is incomplete. The table records over 15,000 clones, 79% of them present only once. The CDR3 is 12 residues long. Per germline, CDR1 SGHTA and CDR2 FQGNSA. Trimming removed 5 bases at V and 6 bases at J, with 9 bases between. Ahead of DNA extraction, samples held roughly 1-10 million cryopreserved PBMC each.

Material: unsorted PBMCs, obtained at the start of antiretroviral therapy, before treatment. This chain joins TRBV7-2 and TRBJ2-3; D ambiguous. The TCR comes from a man younger than 30 with HIV. CDR3 DNA sequence: TGTGCCAGCAGCATTTGGTTGGATACGCAGTATTTT. The encoded protein is CASSIWLDTQYF.